The sequence of this TCR beta chain was determined in a study of T cells in tuberculosis. Tuberculin skin test and IGRA determined adolescents' latent tuberculosis status at entry. Here immunoSEQ multiplex PCR was the method, and the copy in TCRdb shows in-frame clones only, minus some. The sample has nearly 35,000 clones, 90% to 95% seen once. Per germline, CDR1 SGHAT and CDR2 FQDESV (reference sequence). CDR3 size: 14 residues. V was clipped by 8 bases and J by 2 bases, with 15 bases between them. The J gene is TRBJ2-5, the V gene TRBV11-1, with D maybe TRBD1 (5 bases). This clonotype was sampled from a donor between 10 and 35 years old with latent tuberculosis or without tuberculosis infection. Sequenced sample: PBMCs. CDR3 nucleotides: TGTGCCAGCGCTGGGGCGGCGGAGCAAGAGACCCAGTACTTC. This translates into CASAGAAEQETQYF.